One and the same sample provided the 23 T cell receptor beta chains below, sequenced in a study of blood T cell repertoires in COVID-19. Repertoires were generated with immunoSEQ multiplex PCR, while TCRdb's copy carries only in-frame clones and drops some. The repertoire includes roughly 230,000 clones, less than 85% of them detected once, and approximately 4% sits in the top ten. The source material was peripheral blood. The receptors were sampled from an elderly woman with acute or convalescent COVID-19.

The rearrangement joins TRBV28 to TRBJ1-2, with D uncertain. V lost 6 bases and J 5 bases, leaving 13 bases between the germline ends. The CDR3 extends over 13 amino acids. CDR1 is MDHEN and CDR2 is SYDVKM in the germline V gene. CDR3 sequence (DNA): TGTGCCAGCAGATCTATACAGACATATGGCTACACCTTC. This translates into CASRSIQTYGYTF.

The chain uses TRBV2 and TRBJ2-5, with D perhaps TRBD2 (6 bases). The CDR3 has 11 residues. The ends were cut back, 10 bases at V and 7 bases at J, with 13 bases in the middle. The germline CDR1 and CDR2 sequences are SNHLY and FYNNEI. CDR3 DNA sequence: TGTGCCACAGACCCGGGGGTGACCCAGTACTTC. Protein sequence: CATDPGVTQYF.

The chain joins TRBV12-5 to TRBJ2-1; 13 bases align to TRBD2. Trimming at V came to 6 bases and at J to 1 base, leaving 12 bases not matched to a gene. The CDR3 consists of 19 residues. Germline V gene data show CDR1 as LGHNT and CDR2 as FRNRAP. CDR3 DNA: TGTGCTAGTGGAGGCGAACTAGCGGGGGGGCCTATGTCCTACAATGAGCAGTTCTTC. Translated: CASGGELAGGPMSYNEQFF.

This sequence joins TRBV6-5 and TRBJ2-7; weak D call: TRBD2 (6 bases). This CDR3 region has 15 residues. Trimming left V 1 base short and J 0 bases short, with 10 bases between. Germline loops: CDR1 MNHEY, CDR2 SVGAGI. In DNA, the CDR3 is TGTGCCAGCAGTTACTTTTCGACTAGCTCCTACGAGCAGTACTTC. Translation gives CASSYFSTSSYEQYF.

V gene TRBV7-9 combines with J gene TRBJ2-7; tentative D call: TRBD2 (6 bases). Germline CDR1 and CDR2: SEHNR and FQNEAQ (reference sequence). V was clipped by 8 bases and J by 0 bases, with 8 bases between them. The CDR3 is 12 residues long. CDR3 DNA: TGTGCCAGCGGGCGGGACTCCTACGAGCAGTACTTC. It is translated as CASGRDSYEQYF.

This clone is a singleton in its sample. The chain carries TRBV6-2 or TRBV6-3 and TRBJ2-3; 7 bases are a match to TRBD2. There are 15 residues in the CDR3. V lost 5 bases and J lost 2; bases outside the gene matches: 7. Germline lookup yields CDR1 MNHEY and CDR2 SVGEGT. The CDR3 spells CASSPGTTHTDTQYF. The CDR3 region has the DNA TGTGCCAGCAGTCCCGGGACTACCCACACAGATACGCAGTATTTT.

This clone was seen just once. The chain couples TRBV7-2 to TRBJ2-2; perhaps TRBD1 as D (6 bases). CDR1 is SGHTA, CDR2 FQGNSA, per germline. Trimming pared 5 bases from V and 5 bases from J, leaving 12 bases between. This CDR3 is 14 amino acids long. The CDR3 nucleotides are TGTGCCAGCAGCGTGGGACAATTGACCGGGGAGCTGTTTTTT. It is translated as CASSVGQLTGELFF.

The gene calls are TRBV14 and TRBJ1-1; D not certain. This CDR3 has 14 residues. Germline V gene data show CDR1 as SGHDN and CDR2 as FVKESK. Trimming removed 7 bases at V and 7 bases at J, with 19 bases between. CDR3 sequence reads: CASNVGSGGIEAFF. CDR3 DNA: TGTGCCAGCAACGTTGGCTCAGGAGGAATTGAAGCTTTCTTT.

This clone was seen a handful of times. This chain uses TRBV30 with TRBJ1-6; 10 bases are shared with TRBD1. The germline V gene encodes CDR1 GTSNPN and CDR2 SVGIG (reference sequence). V shed 2 bases, J shed 8 bases, and the junction held 6 bases outside the gene matches. This CDR3 is built from 15 residues. The CDR3 DNA is TGTGCCTGGAGTAGGGAGGGGACAGGGGATTCACCCCTCCACTTT. Its protein product is CAWSREGTGDSPLHF.

The chain is built from TRBV9 and TRBJ1-2; 9 bases align to TRBD1. Trimming cost V 3 bases and J 7 bases; bases outside gene matches: 7. The germline gives CDR1 SGDLS, CDR2 YYNGEE. The CDR3 length is 14 residues. CDR3 nucleotide sequence: TGTGCCAGCAGCGACGGGACAGGGATCCGTGGCTACACCTTC. Translated, it gives CASSDGTGIRGYTF.

The genes are TRBV10-3 and TRBJ1-2; 8 bases agree with TRBD1. This CDR3 is 15 amino acids long. Germline-derived CDR1 and CDR2 are ENHRY and SYGVKD. V gave up 2 bases and J gave up 6 bases; unmatched junction bases: 8. The CDR3 DNA reads as TGTGCCATCAGTGAGATTAATCAGGGGGCTGATGGCTACACCTTC. This encodes CAISEINQGADGYTF.

The chain carries TRBV7-2 and TRBJ1-1, with D uncertain. The CDR3 loop spans 15 amino acids. V lost 1 base and J lost 5, with 14 bases in between. CDR1 and CDR2 from the germline V gene are SGHTA and FQGNSA. The DNA for the CDR3 is TGTGCCAGCAGCTTAGTCTCTCGGTCGCGGACTGAAGCTTTCTTT. It yields the protein CASSLVSRSRTEAFF.

The J gene is TRBJ2-3, the V gene TRBV2, with 7 nucleotides matching TRBD1. Germline CDR1 reads SNHLY; CDR2 reads FYNNEI. The length of the CDR3 is 15 residues. V was pared by 3 bases and J by 5 bases, with 8 bases of the junction left unmatched. The CDR3 loop is CASSDQDRLRDTQYF. The CDR3 region has the DNA TGTGCCAGCAGTGACCAGGACAGGCTACGAGATACGCAGTATTTT.

The V gene is TRBV7-2, the J gene TRBJ2-5; TRBD1 aligns across 7 bases. The CDR3 loop spans 14 amino acids. V trimming: 6 bases; J trimming: 2 bases; junction bases outside the gene matches: 6. Germline lookup yields CDR1 SGHTA and CDR2 FQGNSA. The chain's CDR3 is CASSQTGQQETQYF. The CDR3 nucleotides are TGTGCCAGCAGTCAGACAGGGCAACAAGAGACCCAGTACTTC.

This rearrangement joins TRBV7-9 to TRBJ1-6, with 8 nucleotides matching TRBD1. V lost 6 bases, J lost 9 bases, and 13 bases stayed unmatched. The CDR3 is made up of 16 amino acids. The germline V gene has CDR1 SEHNR and CDR2 FQNEAQ (reference sequence). Here the CDR3 reads CASRPSQGADGSPLHF. The CDR3 region has the DNA TGTGCCAGCAGACCATCTCAGGGGGCTGATGGTTCACCCCTCCACTTT.

This clone was seen a single time. The chain couples TRBV9 to TRBJ2-5; 10 positions match TRBD2. Germline V CDR1 and CDR2: SGDLS, YYNGEE. CDR3 size: 16 residues. V lost 3 bases to trimming and J lost 0 bases; unmatched junction nucleotides: 5. The CDR3 DNA is TGTGCCAGCAGCGCAGTAGCGGGGGGCAACCAAGAGACCCAGTACTTC. Its protein product is CASSAVAGGNQETQYF.

The chain employs TRBV27 and TRBJ2-1, with TRBD2 matching 10 bases. CDR1 is MNHEY and CDR2 is SMNVEV in the germline V gene (reference sequence). The V segment lost 3 bases and the J segment 4 bases; nucleotides outside the gene matches: 6. The CDR3 covers 16 residues. The DNA of the CDR3 is TGTGCCAGCAGTTTCTCTAGCGGGGGAGGATACAATGAGCAGTTCTTC. Translating gives CASSFSSGGGYNEQFF.

This chain connects TRBV15 to TRBJ2-1, with 14 bases lining up with TRBD2. The germline V gene has CDR1 LNHNV and CDR2 YYDKDF (reference sequence). After removal of 1 base from V and 9 bases from J, the junction contained 8 bases not matched to a gene. This CDR3 has 17 amino acids. CDR3 residues: CATSRGRLAGGHREQFF. CDR3 nucleotides: TGTGCCACCAGCAGAGGAAGACTAGCGGGGGGGCATCGTGAGCAGTTCTTC.

V is TRBV9 and J is TRBJ1-2; D possibly corresponds to TRBD1 (6 bases). The CDR3 is made up of 13 amino acids. Per the germline V gene, CDR1 is SGDLS and CDR2 is YYNGEE. V was trimmed by 3 bases and J by 7 bases, leaving 13 bases between them. The CDR3 DNA follows: TGTGCCAGCAGCGCGGACAGTCCGTCTGGCTACACCTTC. It yields the protein CASSADSPSGYTF.

The chain has TRBV10-3 and TRBJ1-6; 8 nucleotides align to TRBD1. The CDR3 has 15 residues. Trimming removed 4 bases from V and 7 bases from J; junction bases left unmatched: 6. In germline, CDR1 is ENHRY, CDR2 SYGVKD. In DNA, the CDR3 is TGTGCCATCAGTGTAGGACAGGGTGGGAATTCACCCCTCCACTTT. Its protein product is CAISVGQGGNSPLHF.

The V gene is TRBV24-1, the J gene TRBJ2-2, with 7 positions matching TRBD2. CDR1 KGHDR and CDR2 SFDVKD come from the germline V gene. Trimming took 4 bases from V and 7 from J; bases not matched to a gene: 5. This CDR3 is built from 14 residues. In nucleotides, the CDR3 is TGTGCCACCAGTGAGGGAGGGTCCGACGGGGAGCTGTTTTTT. Translating it yields CATSEGGSDGELFF.

This chain joins TRBV10-3 and TRBJ1-4; D gene unclear. The CDR3 is 13 amino acids. CDR1 is ENHRY, CDR2 SYGVKD, per germline. With 4 bases removed from V and 5 bases from J, the gap between germline ends came to 8 bases. This chain's CDR3 is CAISGQVNEKLFF. The CDR3 DNA follows: TGTGCCATCAGTGGGCAGGTGAATGAAAAACTGTTTTTT.

This rearrangement joins TRBV19 to TRBJ2-7; D possibly corresponds to TRBD2 (6 bases). The CDR3 length is 15 residues. Germline values: CDR1 LNHDA, CDR2 SQIVND (reference sequence). V lost 2 bases to trimming and J lost 4 bases, with 15 bases between them. The CDR3 protein is CASSITRGGLYEQYF. CDR3 DNA sequence: TGTGCCAGTAGTATAACGCGGGGCGGACTTTACGAGCAGTACTTC. The full variable domain, its missing parts supplied by reference TRBV19 and TRBJ2-7, is DGGITQSPKYLFRKEGQNVTLSCEQNLNHDAMYWYRQDPGQGLRLIYYSQIVNDFQKGDIAEGYSVSREKKESFPLTVTSAQKNPTAFYLCASSITRGGLYEQYFGPGTRLTVT.